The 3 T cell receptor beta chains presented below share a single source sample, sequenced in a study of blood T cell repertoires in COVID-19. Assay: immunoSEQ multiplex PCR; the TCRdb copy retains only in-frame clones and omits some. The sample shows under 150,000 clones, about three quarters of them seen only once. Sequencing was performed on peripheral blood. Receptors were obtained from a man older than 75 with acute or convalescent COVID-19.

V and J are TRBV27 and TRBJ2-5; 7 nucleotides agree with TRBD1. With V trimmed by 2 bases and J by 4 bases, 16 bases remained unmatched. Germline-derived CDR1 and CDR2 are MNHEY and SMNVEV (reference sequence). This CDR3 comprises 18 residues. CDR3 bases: TGTGCCAGCAGTTTACGGGGCAGGGGGTCGTTATTCGGAGAGACCCAGTACTTC. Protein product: CASSLRGRGSLFGETQYF.

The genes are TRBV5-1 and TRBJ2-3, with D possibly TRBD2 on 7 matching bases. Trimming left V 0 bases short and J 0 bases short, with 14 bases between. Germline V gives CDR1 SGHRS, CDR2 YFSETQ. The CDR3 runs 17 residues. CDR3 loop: CASSLGGGGPSTDTQYF. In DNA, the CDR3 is TGCGCCAGCAGCTTGGGCGGCGGGGGCCCTAGCACAGATACGCAGTATTTT.

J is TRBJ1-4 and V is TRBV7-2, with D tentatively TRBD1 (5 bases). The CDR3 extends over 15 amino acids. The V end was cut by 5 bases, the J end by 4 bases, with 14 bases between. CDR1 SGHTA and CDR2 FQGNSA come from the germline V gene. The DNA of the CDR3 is TGTGCCAGCAGCACCCGACAGTCCGGTAATGAAAAACTGTTTTTT. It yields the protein CASSTRQSGNEKLFF.